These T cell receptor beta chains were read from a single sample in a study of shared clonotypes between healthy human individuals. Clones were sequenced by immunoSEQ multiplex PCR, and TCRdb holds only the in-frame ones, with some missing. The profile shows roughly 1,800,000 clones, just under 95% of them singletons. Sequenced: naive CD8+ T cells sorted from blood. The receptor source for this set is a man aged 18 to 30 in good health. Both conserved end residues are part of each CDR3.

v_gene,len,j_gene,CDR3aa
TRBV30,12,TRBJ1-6,CAWSSLGSPLHF
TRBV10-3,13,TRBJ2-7,CAISESLGYEQYF
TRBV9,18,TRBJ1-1,CASSDRTGNGPLNTEAFF
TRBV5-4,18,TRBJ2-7,CASSLDPSQTYRTYEQYF
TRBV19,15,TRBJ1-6,CASSIWWDSNSPLHF
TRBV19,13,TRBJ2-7,CASSIDPRGEQYF
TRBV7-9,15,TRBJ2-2,CASSLGDANTGELFF
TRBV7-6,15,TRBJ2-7,CASSLSASGSYEQYF
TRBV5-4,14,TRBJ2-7,CASSLEGKGYEQYF
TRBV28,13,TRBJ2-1,CASSLRGDNEQFF
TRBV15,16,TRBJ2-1,CATSRDERGPGNEQFF
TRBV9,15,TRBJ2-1,CASSTTGSSYNEQFF
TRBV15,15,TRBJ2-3,CATSREGTSTDTQYF
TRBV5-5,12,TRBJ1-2,CASSLDFYGYTF
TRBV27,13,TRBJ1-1,CASSLMSNTEAFF
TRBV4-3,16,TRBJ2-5,CASSQDGPQAQETQYF
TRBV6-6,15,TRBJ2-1,CASSYVGQGYNEQFF
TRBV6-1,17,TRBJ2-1,CASSEGTGTSFFDEQFF
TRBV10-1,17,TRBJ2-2,CASSGPTSGRDTGELFF
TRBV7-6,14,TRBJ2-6,CASSLEASTNVLTF
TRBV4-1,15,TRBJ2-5,CASSQGPGVEETQYF
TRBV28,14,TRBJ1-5,CASSLETGNQPQHF
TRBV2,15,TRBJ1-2,CASSARQGPGDGYTF
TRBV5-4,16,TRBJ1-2,CASSLDGGQETGGYTF
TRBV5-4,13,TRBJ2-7,CASSLGGYYEQYF
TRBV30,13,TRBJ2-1,CASLAPSYNEQFF
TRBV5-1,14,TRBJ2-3,CASTLAGPPDTQYF
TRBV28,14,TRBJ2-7,CASGLAGGPYEQYF
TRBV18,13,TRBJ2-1,CASSPRPDNEQFF
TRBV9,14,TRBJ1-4,CASSVDRDEEKLFF
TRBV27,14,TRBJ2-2,CASTVAGGSGELFF
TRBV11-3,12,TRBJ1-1,CASSGTQNEAFF
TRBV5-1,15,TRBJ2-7,CASSSAVGLGYEQYF
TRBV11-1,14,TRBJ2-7,CASSLSGSSYEQYF
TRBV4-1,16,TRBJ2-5,CASSQEGGILQETQYF
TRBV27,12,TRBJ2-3,CASSLVGDTQYF
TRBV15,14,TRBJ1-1,CATSRGGENTEAFF
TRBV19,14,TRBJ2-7,CASSPLAGGYEQYF
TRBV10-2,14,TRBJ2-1,CASSLAGGLSEQFF
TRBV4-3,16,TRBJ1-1,CASSPDRGMKNTEAFF
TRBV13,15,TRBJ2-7,CASSSPGQGSYEQYF
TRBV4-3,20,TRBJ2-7,CASSQDWLARVPGFSYEQYF
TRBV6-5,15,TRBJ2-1,CASSPPGLAYNEQFF
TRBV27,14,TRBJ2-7,CASSTTGTAYEQYF
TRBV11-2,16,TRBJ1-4,CASGQGALYPNEKLFF
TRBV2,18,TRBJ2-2,CASSASLAGGANTGELFF
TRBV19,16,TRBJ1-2,CASLGLYNGTNYGYTF
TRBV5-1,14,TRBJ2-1,CASSFGGEDNEQFF
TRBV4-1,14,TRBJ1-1,CASSQDPGSTEAFF
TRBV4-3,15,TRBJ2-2,CASSQVGIGTGELFF
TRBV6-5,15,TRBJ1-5,CATRTWGHSNQPQHF
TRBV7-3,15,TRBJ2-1,CASSLGTGEYNEQFF
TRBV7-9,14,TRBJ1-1,CASSLNLPNTEAFF